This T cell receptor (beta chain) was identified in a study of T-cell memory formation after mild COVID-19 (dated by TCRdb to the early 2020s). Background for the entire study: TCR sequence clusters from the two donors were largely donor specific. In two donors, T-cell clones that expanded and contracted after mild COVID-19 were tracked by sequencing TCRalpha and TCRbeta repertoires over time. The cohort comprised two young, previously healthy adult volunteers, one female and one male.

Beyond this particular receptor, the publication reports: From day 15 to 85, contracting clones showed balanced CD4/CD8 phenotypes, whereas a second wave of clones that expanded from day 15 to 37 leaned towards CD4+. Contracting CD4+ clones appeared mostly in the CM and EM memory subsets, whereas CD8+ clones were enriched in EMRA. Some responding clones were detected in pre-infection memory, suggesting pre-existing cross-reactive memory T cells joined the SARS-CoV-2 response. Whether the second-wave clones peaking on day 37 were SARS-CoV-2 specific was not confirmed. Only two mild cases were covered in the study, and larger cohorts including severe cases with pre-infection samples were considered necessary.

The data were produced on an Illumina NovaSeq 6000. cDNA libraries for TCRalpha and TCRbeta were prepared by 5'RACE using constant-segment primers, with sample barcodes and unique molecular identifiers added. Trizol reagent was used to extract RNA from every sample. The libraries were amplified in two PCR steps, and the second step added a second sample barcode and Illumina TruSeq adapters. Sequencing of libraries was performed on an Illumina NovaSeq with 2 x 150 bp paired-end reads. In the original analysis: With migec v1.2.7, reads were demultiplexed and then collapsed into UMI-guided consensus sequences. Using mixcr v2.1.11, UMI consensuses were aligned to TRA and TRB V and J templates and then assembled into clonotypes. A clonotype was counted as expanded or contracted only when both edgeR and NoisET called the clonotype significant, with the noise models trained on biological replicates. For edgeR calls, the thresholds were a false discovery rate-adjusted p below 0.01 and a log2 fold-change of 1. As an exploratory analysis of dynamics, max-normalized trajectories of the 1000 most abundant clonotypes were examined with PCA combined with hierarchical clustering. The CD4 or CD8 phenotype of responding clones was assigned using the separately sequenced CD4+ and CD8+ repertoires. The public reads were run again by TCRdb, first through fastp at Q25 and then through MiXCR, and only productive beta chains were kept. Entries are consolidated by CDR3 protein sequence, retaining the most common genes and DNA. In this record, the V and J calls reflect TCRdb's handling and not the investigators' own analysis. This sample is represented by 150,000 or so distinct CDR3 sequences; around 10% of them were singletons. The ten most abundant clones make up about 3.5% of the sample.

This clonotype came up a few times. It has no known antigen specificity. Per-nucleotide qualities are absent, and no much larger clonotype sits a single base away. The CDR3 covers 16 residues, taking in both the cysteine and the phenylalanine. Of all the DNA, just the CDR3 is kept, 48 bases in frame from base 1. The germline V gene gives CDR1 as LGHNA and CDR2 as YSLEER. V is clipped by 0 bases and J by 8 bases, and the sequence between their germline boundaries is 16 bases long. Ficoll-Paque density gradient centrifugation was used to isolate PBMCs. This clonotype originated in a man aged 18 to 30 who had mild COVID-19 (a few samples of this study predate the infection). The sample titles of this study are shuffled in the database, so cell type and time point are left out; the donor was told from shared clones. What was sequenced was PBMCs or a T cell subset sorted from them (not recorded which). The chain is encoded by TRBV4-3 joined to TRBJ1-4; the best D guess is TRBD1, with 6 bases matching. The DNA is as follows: TGCGCCAGCAGCCAAGATCTGCAGGGGCTCGGGGAAAAACTGTTTTTT. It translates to CASSQDLQGLGEKLFF.